These 24 T cell receptor beta chains were sequenced from one sample in a study of T cell responses to AZD1222 COVID-19 vaccine (dated by TCRdb to 2020 to 2022). Library prep was done by the immunoSEQ multiplex PCR assay. The clones in this table, taken by TCRdb from immuneACCESS, are in-frame only. Not every clone is retained; where verified, under half of the shortfall comes from an unresolved V gene, and the cause of the rest is unknown. Present in this sample are about 150,000 clones, roughly nine tenths of which were seen just once. The ten largest clones take up 1.5% to 2% of the sample. The time point tag for this specimen amounts to: about 28 days (+/-7) after the second vaccine dose. The source was peripheral blood, collected 28 days after the second AZD1222 dose. The source is an adult who received the AZD1222 COVID-19 vaccine.

This rearrangement joins TRBV10-3 to TRBJ1-5, with 7 bases matching TRBD1. The CDR3 consists of 16 residues. The germline gives CDR1 ENHRY, CDR2 SYGVKD. V shed 5 bases, J shed 2 bases, and the junction held 9 bases outside the gene matches. The CDR3 DNA reads TGTGCCATCAGTCAACACGACAGGGTCGGCAATCAGCCCCAGCATTTT. Residues: CAISQHDRVGNQPQHF.

The chain is built from TRBV7-2 and TRBJ2-6; no firm D call. CDR1 is SGHTA, CDR2 FQGNSA, per germline. The CDR3 length is 15 residues. V lost 6 bases to trimming and J lost 6 bases, with 15 bases between them. The DNA of the CDR3 is TGTGCCAGCAGTAACAGAGGTCGTGCGGCCAACGTCCTGACTTTC. Amino acid sequence: CASSNRGRAANVLTF.

In this sample, this clone turned up once. This chain uses TRBV2 with TRBJ2-5, with D unclear. The germline V gene has CDR1 SNHLY and CDR2 FYNNEI. This CDR3 has 11 amino acids. With 8 bases removed from V and 5 bases from J, the gap between germline ends came to 9 bases. The CDR3 nucleotides read TGTGCCAGCGGACCCTGGGAGACCCAGTACTTC. Translation gives CASGPWETQYF.

This sequence joins TRBV19 and TRBJ1-5, with D perhaps TRBD1 (6 bases). Germline loops: CDR1 LNHDA, CDR2 SQIVND (reference sequence). This CDR3 comprises 15 residues. The V end was cut by 6 bases, the J end by 0 bases, with 12 bases between. CDR3 in DNA: TGTGCCAGTAGCAAGGGGGATTTTAGCAATCAGCCCCAGCATTTT. Protein sequence: CASSKGDFSNQPQHF.

The chain is built from TRBV28 and TRBJ2-7; D perhaps matches TRBD2 (6 bases). CDR1 MDHEN and CDR2 SYDVKM come from the germline V gene. The CDR3 has 14 residues. V was shortened by 7 bases and J by 3 bases, with 16 bases between the two germline ends. In DNA, the CDR3 is TGTGCCAGCACCGAAGGCGGGGCCCTCTACGAGCAGTACTTC. Translation: CASTEGGALYEQYF.

This chain joins TRBV10-3 and TRBJ1-2; D remains ambiguous. This CDR3 contains 16 residues. The ends were cut back, 2 bases at V and 6 bases at J, with 19 bases in the middle. Germline V gene lookup returns CDR1 ENHRY and CDR2 SYGVKD. CDR3 sequence: CAISEPRMGVRNGYTF. The CDR3 bases are TGTGCCATCAGTGAGCCTCGGATGGGAGTTAGGAATGGCTACACCTTC.

The chain combines TRBV2 with TRBJ2-7; D unclear. The V gene lost 8 bases and the J gene lost 1 base, with 6 bases spanning the gap. This CDR3 has 11 amino acids. CDR1 and CDR2 from the germline V gene are SNHLY and FYNNEI. The CDR3 DNA sequence: TGTGCCAGCCAGGTTTCCTACGAGCAGTACTTC. Translating it yields CASQVSYEQYF.

This rearrangement joins TRBV28 to TRBJ1-2, with a tentative D call TRBD1 (5 bases). Trimming left V 7 bases short and J 6 bases short, with 15 bases between. CDR3 length equals 13 residues. Germline lookup yields CDR1 MDHEN and CDR2 SYDVKM. CDR3 coding DNA: TGTGCCAGCACGGCTGGGGGAAGTAATGGCTACACCTTC. It specifies CASTAGGSNGYTF.

The rearrangement joins TRBV6-5 to TRBJ1-3; weak D call: TRBD1 (5 bases). The CDR3 is made up of 15 amino acids. From germline, CDR1 is MNHEY and CDR2 SVGAGI. V lost 2 bases and J 0 bases, leaving 8 bases between the germline ends. The chain's CDR3 is CASSYGQGSGNTIYF. The CDR3 DNA follows: TGTGCCAGCAGTTACGGGCAGGGCTCTGGAAACACCATATATTTT.

This clone was counted only a few times. V and J are TRBV6-1 and TRBJ2-5; 15 nucleotides agree with TRBD2. This CDR3 has 21 amino acids. Germline assignment: CDR1 MNHNS and CDR2 SASEGT. The J segment lost 3 bases and the V segment lost 0 bases, leaving 14 bases of the junction unmatched. In nucleotides, the CDR3 is TGTGCCAGCAGTGAAGCGGGACTAGCGGGAGGCCGGTGGGGTTTCAAAGAGACCCAGTACTTC. As protein: CASSEAGLAGGRWGFKETQYF.

V usage is TRBV5-1 and J usage is TRBJ2-1; 7 nucleotides line up with TRBD2. V trimming: 0 bases; J trimming: 7 bases; junction bases outside the gene matches: 7. CDR3 length: 15 residues. Germline V lookup: CDR1 SGHRS, CDR2 YFSETQ. CDR3 nucleotide sequence: TGCGCCAGCAGCTTGGATCCCCAACTAGCGAATGAGCAGTTCTTC. The encoded protein is CASSLDPQLANEQFF.

V gene TRBV6-6 combines with J gene TRBJ2-2; D perhaps matches TRBD2 (6 bases). Looked up from germline, CDR1 is MNHNY and CDR2 is SVGAGI (reference sequence). The V gene lost 5 bases and the J gene lost 5 bases, with 24 bases spanning the gap. This CDR3 is 18 amino acids long. The CDR3 loop reads CASSPPESSREWTGELFF. CDR3 in DNA: TGTGCCAGCAGTCCCCCCGAAAGTAGCCGGGAGTGGACCGGGGAGCTGTTTTTT.

The chain has TRBV14 and TRBJ2-2; D is perhaps TRBD1 or TRBD2 (6 bases each). In germline, CDR1 is SGHDN, CDR2 FVKESK. This CDR3 contains 16 residues. Trimming stripped 4 bases from V and 4 bases from J, with 16 bases between. Written as DNA, the CDR3 is TGTGCCAGCAGCCCGTTCGGGGGCGAGGTCACCGGGGAGCTGTTTTTT. It specifies CASSPFGGEVTGELFF.

The chain has TRBV7-2 and TRBJ1-3; 9 positions agree with TRBD1. Per germline, CDR1 SGHTA and CDR2 FQGNSA. The trim removed 5 bases at V and 6 bases at J, leaving 5 bases unmatched. The CDR3 extends over 14 amino acids. Here the CDR3 reads CASSVGTGSNTIYF. DNA of the CDR3: TGTGCCAGCAGCGTTGGGACAGGGTCAAACACCATATATTTT.

V usage is TRBV10-3 and J usage is TRBJ1-1; 7 bases fit TRBD1. Germline V gene data show CDR1 as ENHRY and CDR2 as SYGVKD. The CDR3 runs to 16 residues. Trimming removed 0 bases from V and 0 bases from J; junction bases left unmatched: 4. CDR3 amino acids: CAISESGTAMNTEAFF. For the CDR3, the DNA is TGTGCCATCAGTGAGTCTGGGACAGCCATGAACACTGAAGCTTTCTTT.

This chain uses TRBV9 with TRBJ1-2, with D tentatively TRBD1 (5 bases). This CDR3 has 14 residues. Germline V gene lookup returns CDR1 SGDLS and CDR2 YYNGEE. The germline V and J ends were trimmed by 5 bases and 5 bases, with 16 bases remaining between them. The chain's CDR3 is CASRPDEGAYGYTF. CDR3 DNA: TGTGCCAGCAGGCCAGACGAAGGGGCTTATGGCTACACCTTC.

The rearrangement uses TRBV4-2 and TRBJ1-5; D gene unclear. Germline CDR1 reads LGHNA; CDR2 reads YNFKEQ. Trimming left V 1 base short and J 6 bases short, with 16 bases between. The CDR3 is made up of 16 amino acids. The DNA of the CDR3 is TGTGCCAGCAGCCAAGGGTCCCTCAATGTAGGTCAGCCCCAGCATTTT. It specifies CASSQGSLNVGQPQHF.

This chain connects TRBV7-3 to TRBJ2-1; 11 nucleotides match TRBD2. V shed 4 bases and J 9 bases; nucleotides not matched to a gene: 8. The CDR3 sequence is 15 residues long. The germline CDR1 and CDR2 sequences are SGHTA and FQGTGA. The CDR3 loop is CASSSVAGGASEQFF. CDR3 in DNA: TGTGCCAGCAGCTCCGTAGCGGGAGGGGCTAGTGAGCAGTTCTTC.

The genes are TRBV27 and TRBJ2-3; either TRBD1 or TRBD2 may fit D (6 bases each). The germline V and J ends were trimmed by 4 bases and 5 bases, with 13 bases remaining between them. Looked up from germline, CDR1 is MNHEY and CDR2 is SMNVEV (reference sequence). The CDR3 runs 14 residues. The CDR3 coding sequence is TGTGCCAGCAGTTGGGGGGCCACAGGAGATACGCAGTATTTT. Translation gives CASSWGATGDTQYF.

The chain combines TRBV3-1 (or the pseudogene TRBV3-2) with TRBJ2-7, with D possibly being TRBD2 (7 bases). The ends were cut back, 5 bases at V and 7 bases at J, with 30 bases in the middle. The germline V gene encodes CDR1 LGHDT and CDR2 YNNKEL (reference sequence). The CDR3 spans 18 residues. CDR3 in DNA: TGTGCCAGCAGCATCCACTCAGCCGCTAGCGGACCACAGGGAGAGCAGTACTTC. Its translation: CASSIHSAASGPQGEQYF.

This clone came up once. This sequence joins TRBV27 and TRBJ2-5; tentative D call: TRBD2 (7 bases). V lost 4 bases, J lost 2 bases, and 20 bases lay in between. CDR3 length: 17 residues. The germline V gene has CDR1 MNHEY and CDR2 SMNVEV (reference sequence). The chain's CDR3 is CASSSTSGKRGQETQYF. DNA of the CDR3: TGTGCCAGCAGTTCGACCAGCGGGAAAAGGGGGCAAGAGACCCAGTACTTC.

The chain couples TRBV4-1 to TRBJ2-7; possibly TRBD1 for D (6 bases). The length of the CDR3 is 18 residues. V dropped 1 base and J dropped 1 base, with 20 bases sitting between them. The germline V gene has CDR1 MGHRA and CDR2 YSYEKL. CDR3: CASSQVVTQDRLSYEQYF. The CDR3 bases are TGCGCCAGCAGCCAAGTCGTTACCCAAGACAGGCTATCCTACGAGCAGTACTTC.

The rearrangement uses TRBV27 and TRBJ2-1; D is ambiguous. The CDR3 consists of 16 residues. CDR1 is MNHEY and CDR2 is SMNVEV in the germline V gene (reference sequence). V was clipped by 5 bases and J by 0 bases, with 14 bases between them. The CDR3 nucleotides are TGTGCCAGCAGTCAAGCAAGCATCTTCTCCTACAATGAGCAGTTCTTC. It translates to CASSQASIFSYNEQFF.

The rearrangement links TRBV6-2 or TRBV6-3 to TRBJ1-1; 10 nucleotides line up with TRBD1. The CDR3 has 13 amino acids. Germline V CDR1 and CDR2: MNHEY, SVGEGT. Unmatched junction bases numbered 4, after V lost 4 bases and J lost 8 bases. CDR3 sequence reads: CASSLGQGREAFF. The CDR3 nucleotides are TGTGCCAGCAGTTTGGGACAGGGGAGGGAAGCTTTCTTT.